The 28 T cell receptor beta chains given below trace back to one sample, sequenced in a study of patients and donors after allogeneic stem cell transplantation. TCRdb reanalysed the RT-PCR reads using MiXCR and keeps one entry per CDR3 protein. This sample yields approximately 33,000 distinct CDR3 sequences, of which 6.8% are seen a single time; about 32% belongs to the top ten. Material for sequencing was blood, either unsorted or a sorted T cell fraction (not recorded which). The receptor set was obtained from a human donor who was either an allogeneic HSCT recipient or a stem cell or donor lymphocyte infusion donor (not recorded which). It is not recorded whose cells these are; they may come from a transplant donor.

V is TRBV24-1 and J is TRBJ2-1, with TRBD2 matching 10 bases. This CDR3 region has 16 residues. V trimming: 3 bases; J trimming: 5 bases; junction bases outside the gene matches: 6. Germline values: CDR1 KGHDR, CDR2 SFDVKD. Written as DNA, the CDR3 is TGTGCCACCAGTGATAACGAGCGGGGGGGGGACAATGAGCAGTTCTTC. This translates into CATSDNERGGDNEQFF.

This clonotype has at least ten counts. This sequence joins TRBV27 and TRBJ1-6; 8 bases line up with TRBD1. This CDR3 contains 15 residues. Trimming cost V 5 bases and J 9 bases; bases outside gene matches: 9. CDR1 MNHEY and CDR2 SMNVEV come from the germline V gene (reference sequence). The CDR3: CASSPAGTGASPLHF. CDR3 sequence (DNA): TGTGCCAGCAGTCCCGCCGGGACAGGTGCTTCACCCCTCCACTTT.

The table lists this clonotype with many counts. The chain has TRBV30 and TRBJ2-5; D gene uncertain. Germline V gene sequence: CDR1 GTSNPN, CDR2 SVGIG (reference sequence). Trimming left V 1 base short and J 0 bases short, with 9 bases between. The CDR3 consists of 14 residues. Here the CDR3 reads CAWSEGPYQETQYF. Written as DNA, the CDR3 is TGTGCCTGGAGTGAGGGCCCGTACCAAGAGACCCAGTACTTC. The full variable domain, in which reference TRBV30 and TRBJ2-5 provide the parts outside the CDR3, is SQTIHQWPATLVQPVGSPLSLECTVEGTSNPNLYWYRQAAGRGLQLLFYSVGIGQISSEVPQNLSASRPQDRQFILSSKKLLLSDSGFYLCAWSEGPYQETQYFGPGTRLLVL.

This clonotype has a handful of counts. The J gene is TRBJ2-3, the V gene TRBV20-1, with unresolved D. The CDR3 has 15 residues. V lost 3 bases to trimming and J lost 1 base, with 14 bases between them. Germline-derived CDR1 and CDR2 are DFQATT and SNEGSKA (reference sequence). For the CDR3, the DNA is TGCAGTGCTAGCGATCGAGTTGCGGGCACAGATACGCAGTATTTT. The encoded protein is CSASDRVAGTDTQYF.

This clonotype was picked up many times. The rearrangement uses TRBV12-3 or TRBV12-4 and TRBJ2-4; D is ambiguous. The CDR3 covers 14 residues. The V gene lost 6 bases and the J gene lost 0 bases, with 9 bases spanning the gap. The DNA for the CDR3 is TGTGCCAGCAGCATGACTGAAGCCAAAAACATTCAGTACTTC. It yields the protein CASSMTEAKNIQYF.

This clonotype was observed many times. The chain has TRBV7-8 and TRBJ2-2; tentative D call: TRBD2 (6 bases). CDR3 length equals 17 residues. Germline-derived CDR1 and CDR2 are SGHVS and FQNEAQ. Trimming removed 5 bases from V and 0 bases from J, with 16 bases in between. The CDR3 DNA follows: TGTGCCAGCAGCCTCGGTTCTAGCGCGTCGAACACCGGGGAGCTGTTTTTT. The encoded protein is CASSLGSSASNTGELFF.

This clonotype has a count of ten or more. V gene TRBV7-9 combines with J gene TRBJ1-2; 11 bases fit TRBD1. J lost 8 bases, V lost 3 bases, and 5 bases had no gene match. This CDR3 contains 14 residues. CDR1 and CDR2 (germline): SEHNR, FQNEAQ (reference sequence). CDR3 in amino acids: CASSFGQGAEGYTF. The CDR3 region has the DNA TGTGCCAGCAGCTTTGGACAGGGGGCGGAGGGCTACACCTTC.

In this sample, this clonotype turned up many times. This chain's CDR3 is CASSNVAPNYGYTF. The CDR3 DNA reads as TGTGCCAGCAGCAACGTGGCTCCCAACTATGGCTACACCTTC. The rearrangement uses TRBV12-3 or TRBV12-4 and TRBJ1-2; no clear D gene. V was cut by 6 bases and J by 2 bases, with 13 bases left in between. The CDR3 covers 14 residues.

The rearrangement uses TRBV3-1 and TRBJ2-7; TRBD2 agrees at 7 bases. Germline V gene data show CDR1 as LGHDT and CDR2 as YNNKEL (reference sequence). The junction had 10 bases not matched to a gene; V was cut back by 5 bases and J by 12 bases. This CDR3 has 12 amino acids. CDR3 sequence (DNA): TGTGCCAGCAGCTCAGCGGGATGGGGGACGTACTTC. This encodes CASSSAGWGTYF.

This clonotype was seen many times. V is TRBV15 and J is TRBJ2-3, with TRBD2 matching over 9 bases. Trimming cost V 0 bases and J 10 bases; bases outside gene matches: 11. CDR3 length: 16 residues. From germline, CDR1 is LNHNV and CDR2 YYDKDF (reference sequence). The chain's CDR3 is CATSRDKIASGIPQYF. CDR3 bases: TGTGCCACCAGCAGAGACAAAATCGCTAGCGGGATCCCGCAGTATTTT.

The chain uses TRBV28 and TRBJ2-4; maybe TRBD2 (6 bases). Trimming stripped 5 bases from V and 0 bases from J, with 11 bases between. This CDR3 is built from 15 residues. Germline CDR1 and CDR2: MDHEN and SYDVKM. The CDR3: CASSTGSLAKNIQYF. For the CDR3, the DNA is TGTGCCAGCAGTACCGGGAGCCTAGCCAAAAACATTCAGTACTTC.

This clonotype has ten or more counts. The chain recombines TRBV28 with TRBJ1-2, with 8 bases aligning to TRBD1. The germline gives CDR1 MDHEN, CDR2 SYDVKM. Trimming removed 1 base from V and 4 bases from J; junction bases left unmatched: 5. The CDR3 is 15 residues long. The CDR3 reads CASSLFGQGGYGYTF. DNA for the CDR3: TGTGCCAGCAGTTTATTTGGACAGGGAGGCTATGGCTACACCTTC.

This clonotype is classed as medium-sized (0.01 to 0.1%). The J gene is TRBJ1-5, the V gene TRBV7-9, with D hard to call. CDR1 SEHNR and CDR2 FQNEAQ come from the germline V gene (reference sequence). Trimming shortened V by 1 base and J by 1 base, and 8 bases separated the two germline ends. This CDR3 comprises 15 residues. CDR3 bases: TGTGCCAGCAGCTTAGATCTTGGGAGCAATCAGCCCCAGCATTTT. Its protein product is CASSLDLGSNQPQHF.

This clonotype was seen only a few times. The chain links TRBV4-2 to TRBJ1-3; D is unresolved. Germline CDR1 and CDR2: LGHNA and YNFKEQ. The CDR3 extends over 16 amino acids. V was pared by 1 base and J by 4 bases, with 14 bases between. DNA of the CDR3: TGTGCCAGCAGCCAAGCCGCTAAGGGCCCGGGAAACACCATATATTTT. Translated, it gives CASSQAAKGPGNTIYF.

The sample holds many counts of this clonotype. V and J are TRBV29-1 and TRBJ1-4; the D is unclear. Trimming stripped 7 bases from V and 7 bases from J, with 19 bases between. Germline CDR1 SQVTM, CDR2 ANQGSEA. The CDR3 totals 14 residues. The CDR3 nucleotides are TGCAGCGGACTCACCGGGCCTTCAGGTGAAAAACTGTTTTTT. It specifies CSGLTGPSGEKLFF.

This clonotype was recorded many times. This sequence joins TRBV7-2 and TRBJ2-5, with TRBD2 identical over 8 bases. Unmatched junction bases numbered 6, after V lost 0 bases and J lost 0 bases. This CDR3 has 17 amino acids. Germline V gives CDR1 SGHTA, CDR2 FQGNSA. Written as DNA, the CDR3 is TGTGCCAGCAGCTTAGCGTCCGGGAGGGTGTACCAAGAGACCCAGTACTTC. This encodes CASSLASGRVYQETQYF.

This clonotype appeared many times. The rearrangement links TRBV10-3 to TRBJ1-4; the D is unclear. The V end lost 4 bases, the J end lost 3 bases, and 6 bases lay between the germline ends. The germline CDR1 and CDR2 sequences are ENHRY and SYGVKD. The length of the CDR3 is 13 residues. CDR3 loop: CAISGGPNEKLFF. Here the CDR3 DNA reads TGTGCCATCAGTGGAGGACCTAATGAAAAACTGTTTTTT.

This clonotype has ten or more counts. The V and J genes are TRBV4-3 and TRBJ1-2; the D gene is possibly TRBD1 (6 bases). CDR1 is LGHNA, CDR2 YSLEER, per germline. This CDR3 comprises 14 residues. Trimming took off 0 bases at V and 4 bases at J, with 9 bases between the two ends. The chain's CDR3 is CASSQDTGPYGYTF. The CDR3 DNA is TGCGCCAGCAGCCAAGATACAGGGCCCTATGGCTACACCTTC.

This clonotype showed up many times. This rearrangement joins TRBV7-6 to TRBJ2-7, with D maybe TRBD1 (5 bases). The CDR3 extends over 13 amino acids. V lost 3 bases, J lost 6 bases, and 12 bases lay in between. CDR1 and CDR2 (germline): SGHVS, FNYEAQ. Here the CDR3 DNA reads TGTGCCAGCAGCTTCGGGCAGGGTCTCGAGCAGTACTTC. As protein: CASSFGQGLEQYF.

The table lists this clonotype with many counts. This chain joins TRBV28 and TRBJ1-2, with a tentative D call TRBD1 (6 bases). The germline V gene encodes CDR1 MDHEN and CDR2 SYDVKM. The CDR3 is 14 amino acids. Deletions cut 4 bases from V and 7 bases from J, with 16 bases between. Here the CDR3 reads CASSSGQWAAGYTF. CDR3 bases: TGTGCCAGCAGTTCTGGACAGTGGGCGGCTGGCTACACCTTC.

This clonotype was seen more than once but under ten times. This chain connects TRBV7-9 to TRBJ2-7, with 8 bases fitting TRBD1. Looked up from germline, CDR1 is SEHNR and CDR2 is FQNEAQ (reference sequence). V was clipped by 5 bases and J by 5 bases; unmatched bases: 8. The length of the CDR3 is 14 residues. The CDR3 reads CASSRSDRDDEQYF. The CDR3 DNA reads TGTGCCAGCAGCCGCTCGGACAGGGACGACGAGCAGTACTTC.

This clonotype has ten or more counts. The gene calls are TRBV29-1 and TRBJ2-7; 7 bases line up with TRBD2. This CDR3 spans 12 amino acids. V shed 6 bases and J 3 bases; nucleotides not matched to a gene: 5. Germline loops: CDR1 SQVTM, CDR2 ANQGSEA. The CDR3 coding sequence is TGCAGCGTAGGCGGGAGCGGCTACGAGCAGTACTTC. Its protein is CSVGGSGYEQYF.

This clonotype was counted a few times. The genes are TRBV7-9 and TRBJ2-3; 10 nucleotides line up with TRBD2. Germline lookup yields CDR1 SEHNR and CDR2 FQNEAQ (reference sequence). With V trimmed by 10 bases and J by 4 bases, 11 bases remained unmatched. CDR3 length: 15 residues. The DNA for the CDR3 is TGTGCCACCCGCCCTCTAGCGGGAGCTCCAGATACGCAGTATTTT. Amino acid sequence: CATRPLAGAPDTQYF.

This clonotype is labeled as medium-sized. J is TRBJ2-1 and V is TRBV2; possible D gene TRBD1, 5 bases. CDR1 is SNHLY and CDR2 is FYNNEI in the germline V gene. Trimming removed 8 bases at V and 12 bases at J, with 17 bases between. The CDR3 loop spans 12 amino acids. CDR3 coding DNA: TGTGCCAGCCTTCAGGGCCTGCAAGGGCAGTTCTTC. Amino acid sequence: CASLQGLQGQFF.

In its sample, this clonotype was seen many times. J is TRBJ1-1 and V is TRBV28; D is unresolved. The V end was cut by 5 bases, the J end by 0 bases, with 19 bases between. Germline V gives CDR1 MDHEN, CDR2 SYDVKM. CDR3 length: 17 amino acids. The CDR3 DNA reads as TGTGCCAGCAGTCCCTACTCAGTGGAAATCATGAACACTGAAGCTTTCTTT. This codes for CASSPYSVEIMNTEAFF.

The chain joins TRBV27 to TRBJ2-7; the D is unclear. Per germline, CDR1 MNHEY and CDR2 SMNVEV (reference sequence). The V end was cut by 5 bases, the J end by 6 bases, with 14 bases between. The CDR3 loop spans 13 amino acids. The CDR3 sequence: CASSPIGYFEQYF. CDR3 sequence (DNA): TGTGCCAGCAGTCCCATCGGTTATTTCGAGCAGTACTTC.

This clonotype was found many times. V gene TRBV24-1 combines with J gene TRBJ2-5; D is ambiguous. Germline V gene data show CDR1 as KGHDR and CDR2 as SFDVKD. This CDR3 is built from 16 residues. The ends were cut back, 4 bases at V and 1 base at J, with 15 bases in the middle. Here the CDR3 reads CATSDMSRVGQETQYF. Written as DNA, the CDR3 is TGTGCCACCAGTGACATGAGCCGGGTGGGCCAAGAGACCCAGTACTTC.

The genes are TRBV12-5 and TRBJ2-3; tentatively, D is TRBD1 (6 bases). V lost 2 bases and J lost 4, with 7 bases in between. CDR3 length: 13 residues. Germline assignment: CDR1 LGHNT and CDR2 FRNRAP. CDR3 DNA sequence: TGTGCTAGTGGTTTGAGGGGGTCAGATACGCAGTATTTT. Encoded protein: CASGLRGSDTQYF.